Given below is one T cell receptor beta chain in context. This clonotype has at least ten counts. Its antigen has not been determined. No per-base quality is available; no much larger clone lies one base away. The sequencer was an Illumina HiSeq 2500. TCR beta libraries were prepared by quantitative 5'-RACE with molecular barcodes. Per the authors' processing: Disease-linked TCR variants were identified with a new computational method built on a probabilistic model of VDJ rearrangement. The raw public reads went through TCRdb reprocessing: fastp at Q25, MiXCR clone calling, in-frame beta chains kept. Every CDR3 protein is listed once, alongside the most common genes and DNA of its rows. TCRdb's processing, not the authors' own work, is the source of the V and J calls. The table for this sample lists about 240,000 distinct CDR3 sequences; approximately 8% of them were counted only once. The top ten hold roughly 5% of the sample.

The data originate from a study of CD8 T cells in ankylosing spondylitis (TCRdb year 2017). Background on the whole study: To find TCR variants linked to disease, the study profiled T cell receptor beta repertoires in ankylosing spondylitis patients and healthy donors. Samples of peripheral blood were taken, and for ankylosing spondylitis patients, synovial fluid was collected as well. The full study cohort was made up of roughly 25 ankylosing spondylitis patients and about a hundred healthy donors.

Study-level results and caveats: A CD8+ phenotype was shown by the disease-linked clones, which were found at relatively low frequencies in peripheral blood. Significant enrichment of the disease-linked clones was reported in matched synovial fluid samples from ankylosing spondylitis patients. A TCR beta motif made up of about eight highly homologous amino acid variants appeared to be characteristic of blood from ankylosing spondylitis patients. Some TCR beta motif variants had previously been reported in synovial fluid and blood of reactive arthritis patients, which suggested common disease-initiation mechanisms.

Per the germline V gene, SGDLS is the CDR1 and YYNGEE is the CDR2. Its CDR3 holds 17 amino acids, cysteine through phenylalanine. Only CDR3 DNA is held: 51 bases, read in frame from base 1. Here V drops 0 bases and J drops 2 bases, and the junction holds 8 bases not matched to any gene. This TCR was sampled from a female donor with ankylosing spondylitis or in good health (not recorded which). The material sequenced was blood, either unsorted or a sorted T cell fraction (not recorded which). This sequence uses TRBV9 and TRBJ2-4, with 7 bases matching TRBD2. The CDR3 region has the sequence CASSVEGREGTKNIQYF. The DNA sequence is TGTGCCAGCAGCGTAGAGGGGAGGGAGGGAACCAAAAACATTCAGTACTTC.